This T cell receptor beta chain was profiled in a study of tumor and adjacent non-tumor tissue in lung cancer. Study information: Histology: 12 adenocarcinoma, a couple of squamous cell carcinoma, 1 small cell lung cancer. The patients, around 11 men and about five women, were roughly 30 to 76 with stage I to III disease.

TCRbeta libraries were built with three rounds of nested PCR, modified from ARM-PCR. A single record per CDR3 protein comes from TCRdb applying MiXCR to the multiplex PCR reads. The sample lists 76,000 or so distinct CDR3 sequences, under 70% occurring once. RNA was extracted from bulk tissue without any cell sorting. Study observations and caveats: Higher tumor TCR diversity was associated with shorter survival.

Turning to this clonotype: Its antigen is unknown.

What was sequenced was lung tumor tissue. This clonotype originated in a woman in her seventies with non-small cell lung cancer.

CDR3 DNA: TGCAGGCCGAGACCCTACGGGGGGGGCTACAATGAGCAGTTCTTC. Amino acids: CRPRPYGGGYNEQFF. This chain connects TRBV29-1 to TRBJ2-1, with 8 bases fitting TRBD2. The CDR3 spans 15 residues. Germline loops: CDR1 SQVTM, CDR2 ANQGSEA.